One and the same sample provided the 4 T cell receptor beta chains below, sequenced in a study of cytomegalovirus exposure and HLA in healthy donors. Repertoires were generated with immunoSEQ multiplex PCR, while TCRdb's copy carries only in-frame clones and drops some. The sample yields over 150,000 clones, about 90% seen once. The sequenced sample consisted of PBMCs. Receptors were obtained from a woman between 18 and 29 years old in good health and CMV-seropositive.

This chain uses TRBV7-3 with TRBJ1-1; D gene uncertain. Trimming left V 5 bases short and J 0 bases short, with 7 bases between. Germline lookup yields CDR1 SGHTA and CDR2 FQGTGA. This CDR3 is built from 13 residues. CDR3 sequence: CASSAQMNTEAFF. For the CDR3, the DNA is TGTGCCAGCAGCGCCCAGATGAACACTGAAGCTTTCTTT.

The chain employs TRBV5-1 and TRBJ2-3, with D maybe TRBD1 (6 bases). V lost 0 bases and J lost 7, with 12 bases in between. Germline V gives CDR1 SGHRS, CDR2 YFSETQ. The CDR3 contains 14 residues. The CDR3 protein is CASSLDQGLHTQYF. The CDR3 DNA reads as TGCGCCAGCAGCTTGGATCAGGGGCTACATACGCAGTATTTT.

This clone has more than one count but fewer than ten. The V call is TRBV18, the J call TRBJ1-2, with 8 bases aligning to TRBD1. The CDR3 loop spans 14 amino acids. Trimming took 4 bases from V and 6 from J; bases not matched to a gene: 7. In germline, CDR1 is KGHSH, CDR2 LQKENI. Written as DNA, the CDR3 is TGTGCCAGCTCACTCGGACAGGGACTGGATGGCTACACCTTC. Its protein product is CASSLGQGLDGYTF.

The chain has TRBV11-2 and TRBJ2-7, with TRBD2 matching over 13 bases. In germline, CDR1 is SGHAT, CDR2 FQNNGV. The V segment lost 6 bases and the J segment 2 bases; nucleotides outside the gene matches: 7. The CDR3 runs to 16 residues. This CDR3 is CASRQILAGGAYEQYF. CDR3 bases: TGTGCCAGCAGGCAAATACTAGCGGGGGGGGCCTACGAGCAGTACTTC.